These 32 T cell receptor beta chains came from one sample sequenced in a study of early T cells in non-severe SARS-CoV-2 infection. TCRdb re-derived calls from the 5' RACE reads in MiXCR, one entry per CDR3 protein. Of 30,000 to 35,000 distinct CDR3 sequences in the sample, approximately 5.2% were seen once. Material: whole blood. The receptors here all came from an adult who was a healthcare worker with PCR-confirmed SARS-CoV-2 infection or an uninfected control (not recorded which).

This clonotype has ten or more counts. J is TRBJ2-7 and V is TRBV2; D might be TRBD2 (6 bases). This CDR3 is built from 16 residues. V lost 6 bases and J lost 2, with 20 bases in between. CDR1 and CDR2 from the germline V gene are SNHLY and FYNNEI. CDR3 bases: TGTGCCAGCAGGGAGGGCCCGGGACTCACTACCTACGAGCAGTACTTC. Encoded protein: CASREGPGLTTYEQYF.

This clonotype appeared many times. This chain uses TRBV14 with TRBJ1-5; unclear D gene. This CDR3 region has 14 residues. V was trimmed by 1 base and J by 1 base, leaving 5 bases between them. Germline CDR1 reads SGHDN; CDR2 reads FVKESK. The CDR3 nucleotides are TGTGCCAGCAGCCAAGGGTCCAGCAATCAGCCCCAGCATTTT. Amino acid sequence: CASSQGSSNQPQHF.

This clonotype was detected many times. The V call is TRBV5-4, the J call TRBJ2-1, with 12 bases aligning to TRBD2. The V gene's germline CDR1 is SGHNT and CDR2 YYREEE (reference sequence). The CDR3 has 15 amino acids. J lost 8 bases, V lost 6 bases, and 9 bases had no gene match. The CDR3 loop is CASTPRLAGVHEQFF. The CDR3 DNA reads as TGTGCCAGCACCCCCCGACTAGCGGGAGTACATGAGCAGTTCTTC.

This clonotype has at least ten counts. V and J are TRBV11-2 and TRBJ2-2; 7 positions match TRBD2. The V gene end was trimmed by 5 bases and the J gene end by 4 bases; junction bases not matched to a gene: 4. The CDR3 spans 14 residues. The V gene's germline CDR1 is SGHAT and CDR2 FQNNGV. The chain's CDR3 is CASSAWTSTGELFF. CDR3 DNA sequence: TGTGCCAGCAGCGCCTGGACTAGCACCGGGGAGCTGTTTTTT.

The sample holds a few counts of this clonotype. Relative to the germline gene, one junction end is altered; a read error may explain this. The CDR3 region has the DNA TGTGCCAGCAGTATACCCGGCACCCCGTCCTTC. Amino acid sequence: CASSIPGTPSF. The V and J genes are TRBV6-1 and TRBJ1-2, with D uncertain. The CDR3 consists of 11 residues. Germline-derived CDR1 and CDR2 are MNHNS and SASEGT.

This clonotype was seen ten or more times. The V gene is TRBV20-1, the J gene TRBJ2-1; TRBD2 matches 13 bases. This CDR3 comprises 16 residues. Trimming removed 5 bases from V and 2 bases from J; junction bases left unmatched: 6. Germline CDR1 reads DFQATT; CDR2 reads SNEGSKA (reference sequence). The chain's CDR3 is CSALTSGRAPYNEQFF. As DNA, the CDR3 is TGCAGTGCTCTTACTAGCGGGAGGGCCCCCTACAATGAGCAGTTCTTC.

There are many counts of this clonotype. V and J are TRBV16 and TRBJ2-4; perhaps TRBD1 as D (6 bases). V was shortened by 6 bases and J by 6 bases, with 15 bases between the two germline ends. The CDR3 has 14 residues. CDR1 and CDR2 (germline): KGHSY, FQNENV. CDR3 protein: CASSNHRVGNIQYF. The CDR3 region has the DNA TGTGCCAGCAGTAACCACAGGGTCGGAAACATTCAGTACTTC.

The V gene is TRBV4-3, the J gene TRBJ2-1, with D perhaps being TRBD1 or TRBD2 (5 bases each). The V gene's germline CDR1 is LGHNA and CDR2 YSLEER. V lost 2 bases to trimming and J lost 6 bases, with 14 bases between them. The CDR3 extends over 15 amino acids. CDR3 in DNA: TGCGCCAGCAGCCAACCGGGACCCAACTCCAATGAGCAGTTCTTC. Encoded protein: CASSQPGPNSNEQFF.

This clonotype has a count of ten or more. The chain uses TRBV5-4 and TRBJ2-2; 13 bases match TRBD2. V lost 4 bases, J lost 7 bases, and 7 bases stayed unmatched. The CDR3 is 16 amino acids. Germline V gene lookup returns CDR1 SGHNT and CDR2 YYREEE (reference sequence). The CDR3 loop reads CASSPGLAGVNGELFF. The CDR3 DNA follows: TGTGCCAGCAGCCCAGGACTAGCGGGAGTCAACGGGGAGCTGTTTTTT.

This clonotype occurred many times. This chain joins TRBV6-5 and TRBJ2-7, with D perhaps TRBD1 or TRBD2 (6 bases each). Per germline, CDR1 MNHEY and CDR2 SVGAGI. This CDR3 is built from 15 residues. Between the trimmed V and J ends, which lost 7 bases and 3 bases, there was a span of 19 bases. The DNA for the CDR3 is TGTGCCAGCAAAAACAGTTTCGGGGGCAACTACGAGCAGTACTTC. It is translated as CASKNSFGGNYEQYF.

The CDR3 sequence: CASSLVAGEFYNEQFF. The CDR3 DNA is TGCGCCAGCAGCTTGGTAGCGGGAGAATTCTACAATGAGCAGTTCTTC. The chain carries TRBV5-1 and TRBJ2-1, with 9 positions matching TRBD2. Germline assignment: CDR1 SGHRS and CDR2 YFSETQ. The CDR3 contains 16 residues. Unmatched junction bases numbered 4, after V lost 0 bases and J lost 3 bases.

This clonotype was seen a few times. The chain has TRBV7-9 and TRBJ2-1; D could derive from TRBD1 or TRBD2 (6 bases each). Trimming pared 5 bases from V and 8 bases from J, leaving 19 bases between. The CDR3 has 15 amino acids. CDR1 is SEHNR and CDR2 is FQNEAQ in the germline V gene (reference sequence). Written as DNA, the CDR3 is TGTGCCAGCAGCCGCCGGATGGGGGGCGGGTATGAGCAGTTCTTC. The encoded protein is CASSRRMGGGYEQFF.

This clonotype was observed many times. The chain is built from TRBV20-1 and TRBJ2-7, with TRBD2 matching over 10 bases. The CDR3 loop spans 13 amino acids. J lost 4 bases, V lost 3 bases, and 3 bases had no gene match. Germline V gene lookup returns CDR1 DFQATT and CDR2 SNEGSKA (reference sequence). CDR3: CSASTSGKYEQYF. CDR3 sequence (DNA): TGCAGTGCTAGCACTAGCGGGAAATACGAGCAGTACTTC.

This clonotype was seen many times. The chain has TRBV7-8 and TRBJ2-1; 11 nucleotides match TRBD1. Germline V lookup: CDR1 SGHVS, CDR2 FQNEAQ. V was pared by 7 bases and J by 6 bases, with 5 bases of the junction left unmatched. The CDR3 runs 14 residues. DNA for the CDR3: TGTGCCAGCATCGGGACAGGGGGTCTCAATGAGCAGTTCTTC. Its translation: CASIGTGGLNEQFF.

In this sample, this clonotype turned up many times. The CDR3 nucleotides read TGTGCCAGCAGCCAAAGGCGGGGTGGGACAGATACGCAGTATTTT. Protein product: CASSQRRGGTDTQYF. The chain combines TRBV14 with TRBJ2-3, with D perhaps TRBD2 (6 bases). Germline lookup yields CDR1 SGHDN and CDR2 FVKESK. The CDR3 totals 15 residues. The V gene lost 2 bases and the J gene lost 3 bases, with 12 bases spanning the gap.

This clonotype was recorded at least ten times. This rearrangement joins TRBV28 to TRBJ1-1; 8 bases are shared with TRBD1. V dropped 6 bases and J dropped 4; count of bases not matched to a gene: 13. Germline-derived CDR1 and CDR2 are MDHEN and SYDVKM. This CDR3 has 16 amino acids. CDR3 sequence reads: CASSGQGPLGGTEAFF. DNA for the CDR3: TGTGCCAGCAGCGGACAGGGCCCCCTTGGAGGCACTGAAGCTTTCTTT.

There are many counts of this clonotype. V usage is TRBV7-2 and J usage is TRBJ2-7, with D maybe TRBD1 (8 bases). Between the trimmed V and J ends, which lost 3 bases and 0 bases, there was a span of 12 bases. The germline V gene encodes CDR1 SGHTA and CDR2 FQGNSA. There are 15 residues in the CDR3. Written as DNA, the CDR3 is TGTGCCAGCAGCTTGGGAGGGACAGGCTCCTACGAGCAGTACGTC. Translated, it gives CASSLGGTGSYEQYV.

The chain couples TRBV20-1 to TRBJ1-1; 9 nucleotides agree with TRBD1. Germline CDR1 is DFQATT and CDR2 is SNEGSKA (reference sequence). V dropped 6 bases and J dropped 3; count of bases not matched to a gene: 5. CDR3 size: 13 residues. CDR3 loop: CSAKGDRDTEAFF. Here the CDR3 DNA reads TGCAGTGCAAAAGGGGACAGGGACACTGAAGCTTTCTTT.

This clonotype was counted a single time. This clone may be a read error of a much larger clone one base away. This chain uses TRBV12-3 or TRBV12-4 with TRBJ1-2, with unresolved D. This CDR3 has 12 amino acids. The CDR3 loop is CVSSYPGSGYTF. The DNA for the CDR3 is TGTGTCAGCAGTTATCCGGGGAGCGGCTACACCTTC.

This clonotype was seen more than once but under ten times. The chain employs TRBV20-1 and TRBJ2-3, with 9 bases lining up with TRBD2. The CDR3 loop spans 14 amino acids. The trim removed 3 bases at V and 8 bases at J, leaving 9 bases unmatched. Germline CDR1 reads DFQATT; CDR2 reads SNEGSKA (reference sequence). DNA of the CDR3: TGCAGTGCTAGCTTAGCGGGAGCTCAGGGTACGCAGTATTTT. Protein: CSASLAGAQGTQYF.

This clonotype was picked up a small number of times. The genes are TRBV6-1 and TRBJ1-5; D may be TRBD1 (6 bases). V shed 4 bases and J shed 4 bases, with 14 bases lying between them. CDR1 is MNHNS, CDR2 SASEGT, per germline. This CDR3 comprises 15 residues. This chain's CDR3 is CASSAGTRGNQPQHF. CDR3 nucleotides: TGTGCCAGCAGTGCCGGGACCAGGGGTAATCAGCCCCAGCATTTT.

This clonotype was seen ten or more times. The J gene is TRBJ2-5, the V gene TRBV7-8, with no clear D. This CDR3 contains 16 residues. V lost 1 base and J lost 1, with 13 bases in between. Germline-derived CDR1 and CDR2 are SGHVS and FQNEAQ. CDR3 amino acids: CASSLGGDPTQETQYF. The CDR3 bases are TGTGCCAGCAGCTTAGGAGGTGATCCCACCCAAGAGACCCAGTACTTC. Drawing the rest from reference TRBV7-8 and TRBJ2-5, the complete variable domain is GAGVSQSPRYKVAKRGQDVALRCDPISGHVSLFWYQQALGQGPEFLTYFQNEAQLDKSGLPSDRFFAERPEGSVSTLKIQRTQQEDSAVYLCASSLGGDPTQETQYFGPGTRLLVL.

This clonotype was picked up many times. The chain joins TRBV7-9 to TRBJ2-6, with 7 nucleotides matching TRBD1. The V gene end was trimmed by 0 bases and the J gene end by 4 bases; junction bases not matched to a gene: 15. This CDR3 comprises 20 residues. CDR1 is SEHNR, CDR2 FQNEAQ, per germline (reference sequence). CDR3 sequence: CASSLALGRQGPMGANVLTF. CDR3 nucleotide sequence: TGTGCCAGCAGCTTAGCGCTGGGGAGACAGGGTCCTATGGGGGCCAACGTCCTGACTTTC.

Many counts were recorded for this clonotype. This chain joins TRBV18 and TRBJ2-7; D ambiguous. The length of the CDR3 is 11 residues. Germline CDR1 reads KGHSH; CDR2 reads LQKENI. Trimming shortened V by 0 bases and J by 5 bases, and 2 bases separated the two germline ends. The CDR3 coding sequence is TGTGCCAGCTCACCACCGGACGAGCAGTACGTC. This encodes CASSPPDEQYV.

This clonotype was recorded many times. The chain employs TRBV24-1 and TRBJ2-3; D is ambiguous. V gave up 1 base and J gave up 6 bases, with 4 bases separating them. CDR3 length equals 12 residues. Germline V gene sequence: CDR1 KGHDR, CDR2 SFDVKD. The CDR3 coding sequence is TGTGCCACCAGTGATTTATCGGATACGCAGTATTTT. Encoded protein: CATSDLSDTQYF.

There are many counts of this clonotype. The chain couples TRBV6-6 to TRBJ2-1; D unresolved. Germline assignment: CDR1 MNHNY and CDR2 SVGAGI (reference sequence). The CDR3 length is 12 residues. Trimming left V 2 bases short and J 10 bases short, with 9 bases between. CDR3 protein: CASSYGLGEQFF. The CDR3 nucleotides are TGTGCCAGCAGTTACGGTTTGGGGGAGCAGTTCTTC.

This clonotype appeared many times. The V gene is TRBV20-1, the J gene TRBJ2-2; the D gene is possibly TRBD1 (6 bases). Germline CDR1 is DFQATT and CDR2 is SNEGSKA (reference sequence). The V gene lost 6 bases and the J gene lost 6 bases, with 14 bases spanning the gap. This CDR3 spans 13 amino acids. CDR3 residues: CSAGRGLSGELFF. DNA for the CDR3: TGCAGTGCAGGCAGGGGCCTCTCCGGGGAGCTGTTTTTT.

This clonotype was observed at least ten times. The chain joins TRBV7-2 to TRBJ2-3, with 8 nucleotides matching TRBD1. This CDR3 spans 16 amino acids. Trimming removed 5 bases from V and 2 bases from J; junction bases left unmatched: 9. CDR1 and CDR2 from the germline V gene are SGHTA and FQGNSA. The CDR3: CASSPRGTGDTDTQYF. DNA for the CDR3: TGTGCCAGCAGCCCTAGAGGGACAGGAGACACAGATACGCAGTATTTT. The variable domain in full, with the rest retrieved from reference TRBV7-2 and TRBJ2-3, is GAGVSQSPSNKVTEKGKDVELRCDPISGHTALYWYRQSLGQGLEFLIYFQGNSAPDKSGLPSDRFSAERTGGSVSTLTIQRTQQEDSAVYLCASSPRGTGDTDTQYFGPGTRLTVL.

This clonotype was observed many times. The CDR3 reads CASRGQGRSNTEAFF. In DNA form, the CDR3 reads TGTGCCAGCAGGGGACAGGGACGGTCGAACACTGAAGCTTTCTTT. The chain carries TRBV7-2 and TRBJ1-1, with 9 bases aligning to TRBD1. Germline values: CDR1 SGHTA, CDR2 FQGNSA. The CDR3 consists of 15 residues. Germline trimming cut 6 bases from V and 1 base from J; bases unmatched to any gene: 6.

This clonotype occurred many times. V usage is TRBV6-4 and J usage is TRBJ2-7; no clear D. Germline V gene lookup returns CDR1 MRHNA and CDR2 SNTAGT. This CDR3 is 16 amino acids long. V shed 0 bases and J shed 0 bases, with 12 bases lying between them. In DNA, the CDR3 is TGTGCCAGCAGTGACTCTGAGGTTCCCAGCTCCTACGAGCAGTACGTC. Its protein product is CASSDSEVPSSYEQYV.

V usage is TRBV5-1 and J usage is TRBJ1-6, with D perhaps TRBD1 (6 bases). The ends were cut back, 1 base at V and 8 bases at J, with 10 bases in the middle. Germline CDR1 and CDR2: SGHRS and YFSETQ. The CDR3 has 14 amino acids. The CDR3 nucleotides are TGCGCCAGCAGCTTGAAACAGGGAGATTCACCCCTCCACTTT. Its translation is CASSLKQGDSPLHF.

This clonotype was picked up a small number of times. The CDR3 nucleotides are TGTGCCAGCAGCCCGCAGGGGACGATCTACACAGATACGCAGTATTTT. Translated, it gives CASSPQGTIYTDTQYF. V and J are TRBV6-5 and TRBJ2-3, with a possible D match to TRBD1 (6 bases). CDR1 and CDR2 (germline): MNHEY, SVGAGI. V was shortened by 6 bases and J by 2 bases, with 18 bases between the two germline ends. The CDR3 covers 16 residues.